Described below is a single T cell receptor (beta chain) sequence and its context. Antigen specificity is unknown. The PCR was carried out with 60 Vbeta primers and 13 Jbeta primers. Assay: immunoSEQ multiplex PCR; the TCRdb copy retains only in-frame clones and omits some. The profile shows about 59,000 clones, about 80% of them singletons. Germline assignment: CDR1 MRHNA and CDR2 SNTAGT. The CDR3 covers 17 residues. Trimming pared 3 bases from V and 3 bases from J, leaving 18 bases between. This sample stems from a study of cytomegalovirus exposure and HLA in healthy donors. Study results and caveats: Later analysis identified a missense DCLRE1C variant that was linked to TCR beta V- and J-gene trimming.

The clonotype originates from a human donor in good health. The sequenced sample consisted of PBMCs. The chain uses TRBV6-4 and TRBJ1-5; D unclear. This chain's CDR3 is CASSEFVLLRLNQPQHF. The CDR3 nucleotides are TGTGCCAGCAGTGAGTTCGTACTGCTGAGGCTCAATCAGCCCCAGCATTTT.